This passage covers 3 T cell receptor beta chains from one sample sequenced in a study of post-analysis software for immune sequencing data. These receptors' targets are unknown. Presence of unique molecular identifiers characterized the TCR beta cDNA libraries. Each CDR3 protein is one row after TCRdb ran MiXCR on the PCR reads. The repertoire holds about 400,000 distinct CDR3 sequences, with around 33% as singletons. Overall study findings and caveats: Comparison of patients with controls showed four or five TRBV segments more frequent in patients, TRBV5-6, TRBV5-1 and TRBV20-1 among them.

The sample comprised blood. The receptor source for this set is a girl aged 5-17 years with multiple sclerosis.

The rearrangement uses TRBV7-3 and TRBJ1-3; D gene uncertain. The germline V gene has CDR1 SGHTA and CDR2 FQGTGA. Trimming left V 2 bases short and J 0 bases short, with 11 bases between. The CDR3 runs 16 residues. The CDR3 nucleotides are TGTGCCAGCAGCTTATACAACAGCAACTCTGGAAACACCATATATTTT. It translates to CASSLYNSNSGNTIYF.

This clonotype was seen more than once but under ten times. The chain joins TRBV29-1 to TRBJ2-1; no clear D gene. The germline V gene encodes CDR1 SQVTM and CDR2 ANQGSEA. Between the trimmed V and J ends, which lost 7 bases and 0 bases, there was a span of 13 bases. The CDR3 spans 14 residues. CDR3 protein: CSARPALSYNEQFF. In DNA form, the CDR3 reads TGCAGCGCCCGACCCGCACTCTCCTACAATGAGCAGTTCTTC.

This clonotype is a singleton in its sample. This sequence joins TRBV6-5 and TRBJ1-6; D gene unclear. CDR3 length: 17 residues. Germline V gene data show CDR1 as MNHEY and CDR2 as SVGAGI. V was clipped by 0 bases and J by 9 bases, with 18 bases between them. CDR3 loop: CASSYSTRVLWGSPLHF. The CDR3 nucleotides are TGTGCCAGCAGTTACTCCACAAGGGTTCTCTGGGGTTCACCCCTCCACTTT.